A single sample is the source of the 10 T cell receptor beta chains below, sequenced in a study of blood T cell repertoires in COVID-19. Sequenced by immunoSEQ multiplex PCR; TCRdb stores in-frame clones only, minus some. The data hold 110,000 or so clones, with about 87% observed a single time. The source material was peripheral blood. The receptors were gathered from a woman in her forties or fifties with acute or convalescent COVID-19.

This rearrangement joins TRBV2 to TRBJ1-1, with D hard to call. The CDR3 spans 16 residues. Per the germline V gene, CDR1 is SNHLY and CDR2 is FYNNEI. V lost 2 bases to trimming and J lost 1 base, with 14 bases between them. The CDR3 DNA reads TGTGCCAGCAGTGAACATTATGGGCAGCAGAACACTGAAGCTTTCTTT. It encodes CASSEHYGQQNTEAFF.

The chain recombines TRBV15 with TRBJ1-1, with D possibly being TRBD1 (6 bases). Trimming removed 0 bases at V and 8 bases at J, with 16 bases between. CDR3 length equals 15 residues. The V gene's germline CDR1 is LNHNV and CDR2 YYDKDF (reference sequence). This CDR3 reads CATSREAYMGAEAFF. CDR3 bases: TGTGCCACCAGCAGAGAGGCATATATGGGGGCAGAAGCTTTCTTT.

The rearrangement links TRBV7-2 to TRBJ1-1; D might be TRBD1 (5 bases). Trimming cost V 5 bases and J 10 bases, with 11 bases left between them. Germline V gene lookup returns CDR1 SGHTA and CDR2 FQGNSA. CDR3 size: 11 residues. DNA of the CDR3: TGTGCCAGCAGCCCAACCGACAGAGCTTTCTTT. Translation gives CASSPTDRAFF.

The chain joins TRBV30 to TRBJ2-7; D perhaps matches TRBD1 (6 bases). This CDR3 region has 11 residues. Trimming removed 5 bases at V and 2 bases at J, with 7 bases between. Germline V lookup: CDR1 GTSNPN, CDR2 SVGIG (reference sequence). In nucleotides, the CDR3 is TGTGCCTGGGGGGGCGCCTACGAGCAGTACTTC. Amino acid sequence: CAWGGAYEQYF.

CDR3 sequence reads: CATSDPGELGQPQHF. The CDR3 DNA reads TGTGCCACCAGTGACCCAGGGGAATTAGGTCAGCCCCAGCATTTT. The rearrangement links TRBV24-1 to TRBJ1-5; D is possibly TRBD1 (6 bases). CDR3 length: 15 residues. The germline V gene has CDR1 KGHDR and CDR2 SFDVKD. Trimming removed 4 bases from V and 6 bases from J, with 15 bases in between.

The rearrangement joins TRBV28 to TRBJ2-1, with 10 bases that match TRBD2. The J segment lost 2 bases and the V segment lost 8 bases, leaving 3 bases of the junction unmatched. Germline V lookup: CDR1 MDHEN, CDR2 SYDVKM. The CDR3 runs to 14 residues. CDR3 coding DNA: TGTGCCAGCCGAGCGGGGGGGCCCTACAATGAGCAGTTCTTC. Translated, it gives CASRAGGPYNEQFF.

V and J are TRBV6-6 and TRBJ1-2; the match to TRBD1 covers 7 bases. The length of the CDR3 is 14 residues. Germline values: CDR1 MNHNY, CDR2 SVGAGI (reference sequence). V shed 5 bases and J 6 bases; nucleotides not matched to a gene: 9. The DNA of the CDR3 is TGTGCCAGCAGTGCCTCCGGGACAGCAAATGGCTACACCTTC. It specifies CASSASGTANGYTF.

The CDR3 DNA reads as TGTGCCAGCAGCTCGACAGGGGAATTAAGGTACGAGCAGTACTTC. It translates to CASSSTGELRYEQYF. The rearrangement links TRBV11-3 to TRBJ2-7; 8 nucleotides align to TRBD1. CDR3 length equals 15 residues. With 4 bases clipped from V and 4 bases from J, the junction kept 9 bases outside the gene matches. Germline-derived CDR1 and CDR2 are SGHNT and YENEEA.

The gene calls are TRBV24-1 and TRBJ2-1; D is possibly TRBD1 (5 bases). Deletions cut 7 bases from V and 6 bases from J, with 18 bases between. CDR3 length: 15 residues. In germline, CDR1 is KGHDR, CDR2 SFDVKD. The CDR3 DNA is TGTGCCACCAGCCCCTCGGACACGCACAGCAATGAGCAGTTCTTC. This gives the protein CATSPSDTHSNEQFF.

V and J are TRBV27 and TRBJ1-2, with 7 bases aligning to TRBD1. The length of the CDR3 is 11 residues. Germline V gene data show CDR1 as MNHEY and CDR2 as SMNVEV (reference sequence). V dropped 5 bases and J dropped 7; count of bases not matched to a gene: 1. CDR3 region: CASSEGAGYTF. Here the CDR3 DNA reads TGTGCCAGCAGTGAGGGGGCTGGCTACACCTTC.